Given below is one TCR beta chain in context. Its antigen is not identified. This sample is drawn from a study of cytomegalovirus exposure and HLA in healthy donors. Researchers ran the PCR with 60 Vbeta and 13 Jbeta primers. TCRdb's copy holds only in-frame clones and misses some; the assay was immunoSEQ multiplex PCR. The table counts over 35,000 clones; 1.8% lies in the top ten. Broader study findings: Researchers reported that three CMV-associated chains were confirmed in vitro as CMV antigen-specific. With further analysis later on, most CMV-associated TCR beta chains appeared HLA-restricted.

CDR3 length: 14 amino acids. V dropped 2 bases and J dropped 9 bases, with 14 bases sitting between them. The chain recombines TRBV5-3 with TRBJ2-2, with D maybe TRBD1 (6 bases). TRBV5-3 is annotated as an ORF whose role is uncertain. This clonotype was sampled from a woman aged 30 to 39 in good health and CMV-seronegative. Sequencing was carried out using PBMCs. CDR3 in amino acids: CARSFIGGLWELFF. Written as DNA, the CDR3 is TGTGCCAGAAGCTTTATTGGGGGCCTATGGGAGCTGTTTTTT.